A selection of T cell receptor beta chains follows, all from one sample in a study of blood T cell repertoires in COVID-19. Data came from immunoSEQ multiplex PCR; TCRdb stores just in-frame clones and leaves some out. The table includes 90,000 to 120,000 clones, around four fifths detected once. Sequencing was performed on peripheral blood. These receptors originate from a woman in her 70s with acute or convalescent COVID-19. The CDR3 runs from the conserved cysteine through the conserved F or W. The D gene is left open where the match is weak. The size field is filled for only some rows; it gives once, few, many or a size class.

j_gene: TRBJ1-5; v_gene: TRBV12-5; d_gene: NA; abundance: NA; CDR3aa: CASALRQPQHF; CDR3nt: TGTGCTAGTGCCCTACGTCAGCCCCAGCATTTT
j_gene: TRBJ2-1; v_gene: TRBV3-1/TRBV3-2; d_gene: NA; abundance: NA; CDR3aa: CASSQAAVTYNEQFF; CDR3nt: TGTGCCAGCAGCCAAGCGGCGGTAACCTACAATGAGCAGTTCTTC
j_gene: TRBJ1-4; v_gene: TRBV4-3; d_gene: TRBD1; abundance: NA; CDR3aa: CASSPGGQGINEKLFF; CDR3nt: TGCGCCAGCAGCCCTGGGGGACAGGGGATAAATGAAAAACTGTTTTTT
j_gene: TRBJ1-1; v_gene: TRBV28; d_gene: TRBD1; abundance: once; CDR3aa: CASSSRGQGWTEAFF; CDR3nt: TGTGCCAGCAGTAGCAGGGGACAGGGATGGACTGAAGCTTTCTTT
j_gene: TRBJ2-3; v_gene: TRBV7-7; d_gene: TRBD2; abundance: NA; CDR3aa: CASSLAGGPGDTQYF; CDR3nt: TGTGCTAGCAGTTTAGCGGGGGGGCCGGGAGATACGCAGTATTTT
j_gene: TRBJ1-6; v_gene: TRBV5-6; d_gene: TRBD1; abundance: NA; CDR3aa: CASSLGSTGSNSPLHF; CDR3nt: TGTGCCAGCAGCTTAGGATCGACAGGGAGCAATTCACCCCTCCACTTT
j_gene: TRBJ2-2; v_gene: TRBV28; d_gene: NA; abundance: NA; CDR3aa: CASSLHGDTGELFF; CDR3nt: TGTGCCAGCAGTCTCCACGGGGACACCGGGGAGCTGTTTTTT
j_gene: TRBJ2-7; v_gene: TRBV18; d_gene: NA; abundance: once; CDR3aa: CASSPLEIGGISYEQYF; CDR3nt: TGTGCCAGCTCACCGCTGGAAATCGGGGGAATTAGCTACGAGCAGTACTTC
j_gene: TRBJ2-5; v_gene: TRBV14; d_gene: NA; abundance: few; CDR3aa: CASSQGARSETQYF; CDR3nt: TGTGCCAGCAGCCAAGGGGCCCGATCGGAGACCCAGTACTTC
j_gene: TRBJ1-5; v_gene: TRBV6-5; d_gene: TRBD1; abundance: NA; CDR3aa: CASSRGQGINQPQHF; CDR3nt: TGTGCCAGCAGCCGGGGACAGGGGATCAATCAGCCCCAGCATTTT
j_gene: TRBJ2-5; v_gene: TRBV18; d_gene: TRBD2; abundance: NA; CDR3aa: CASSPPWGSGETQYF; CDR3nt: TGTGCCAGCTCACCACCGTGGGGTAGCGGGGAGACCCAGTACTTC
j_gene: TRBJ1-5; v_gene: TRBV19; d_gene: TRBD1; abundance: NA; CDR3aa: CASSSRQGADYSNQPQHF; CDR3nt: TGTGCCAGTAGCTCCCGACAGGGGGCCGATTATAGCAATCAGCCCCAGCATTTT
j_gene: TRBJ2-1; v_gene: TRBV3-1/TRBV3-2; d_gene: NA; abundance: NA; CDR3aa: CASTMDNVYNEQFF; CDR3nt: TGTGCCAGCACCATGGACAACGTTTACAATGAGCAGTTCTTC
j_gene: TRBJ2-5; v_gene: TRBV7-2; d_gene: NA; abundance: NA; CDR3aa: CASSLNGGRSQETQYF; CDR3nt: TGTGCCAGCAGCTTAAACGGGGGGCGATCCCAAGAGACCCAGTACTTC
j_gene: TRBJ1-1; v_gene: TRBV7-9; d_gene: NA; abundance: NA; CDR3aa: CASIHTAGRLNTEAFF; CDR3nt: TGTGCCAGCATCCACACGGCAGGGCGGCTGAACACTGAAGCTTTCTTT
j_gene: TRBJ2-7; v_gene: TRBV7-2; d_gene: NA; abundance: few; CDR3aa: CASSLGRGRSYEQYF; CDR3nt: TGTGCCAGCAGCTTAGGCAGGGGGAGGTCCTACGAGCAGTACTTC
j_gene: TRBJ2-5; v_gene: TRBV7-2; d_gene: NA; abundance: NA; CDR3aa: CASSRGTAGQATQYF; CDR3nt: TGTGCCAGCAGCCGGGGTACAGCGGGACAAGCGACCCAGTACTTC
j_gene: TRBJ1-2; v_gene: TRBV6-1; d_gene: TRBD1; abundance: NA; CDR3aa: CASSEETGANGYTF; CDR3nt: TGTGCCAGCAGTGAAGAGACAGGGGCTAATGGCTACACCTTC
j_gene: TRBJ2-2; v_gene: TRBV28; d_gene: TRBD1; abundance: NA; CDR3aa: CASRPRTGIDTGELFF; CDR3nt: TGTGCCAGCAGGCCAAGGACAGGGATCGACACCGGGGAGCTGTTTTTT
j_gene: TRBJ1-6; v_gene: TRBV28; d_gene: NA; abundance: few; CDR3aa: CASSNPLNSPLHF; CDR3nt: TGTGCCAGCAGTAATCCCCTTAATTCACCCCTCCACTTT
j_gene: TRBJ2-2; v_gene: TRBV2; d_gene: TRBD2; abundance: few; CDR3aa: CASRKGASGTGELFF; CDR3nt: TGTGCCAGCAGGAAGGGAGCTAGCGGCACCGGGGAGCTGTTTTTT
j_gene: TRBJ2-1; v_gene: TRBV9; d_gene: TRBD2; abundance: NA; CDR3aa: CASSVVGRGGGGSDEQFF; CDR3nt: TGTGCCAGCAGCGTAGTAGGCCGAGGCGGCGGGGGAAGCGATGAGCAGTTCTTC
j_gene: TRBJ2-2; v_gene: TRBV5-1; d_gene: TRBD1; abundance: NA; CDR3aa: CASSLSGQGIIGELFF; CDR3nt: TGCGCCAGCAGCTTGTCCGGACAGGGGATTATCGGGGAGCTGTTTTTT
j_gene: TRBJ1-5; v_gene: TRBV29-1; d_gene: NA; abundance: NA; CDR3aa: CSVAPVEGQPQHF; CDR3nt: TGCAGCGTGGCACCGGTGGAGGGTCAGCCCCAGCATTTT
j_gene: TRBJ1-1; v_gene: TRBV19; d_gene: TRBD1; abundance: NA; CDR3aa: CASSSGTGVQWTDKAFF; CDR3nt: TGTGCCAGTAGTTCCGGGACAGGGGTCCAGTGGACCGACAAAGCTTTCTTT
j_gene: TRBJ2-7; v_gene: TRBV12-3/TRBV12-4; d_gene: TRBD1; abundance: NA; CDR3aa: CASRETGTHEQYF; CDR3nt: TGTGCCAGCAGGGAGACAGGGACCCACGAGCAGTACTTC
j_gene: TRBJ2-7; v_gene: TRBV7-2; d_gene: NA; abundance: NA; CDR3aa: CASSLESGNEQYF; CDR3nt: TGTGCCAGCAGCTTAGAATCAGGTAACGAGCAGTACTTC
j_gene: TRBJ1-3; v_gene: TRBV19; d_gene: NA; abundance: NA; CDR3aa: CASSISGAGNTIYF; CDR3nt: TGTGCCAGTAGTATATCAGGGGCTGGAAACACCATATATTTT
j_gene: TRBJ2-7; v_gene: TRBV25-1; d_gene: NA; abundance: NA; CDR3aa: CASSRAYEQYF; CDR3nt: TGTGCCAGCAGCCGAGCCTACGAGCAGTACTTC
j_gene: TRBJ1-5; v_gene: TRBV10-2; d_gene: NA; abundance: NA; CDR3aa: CASSITEGNQPQHF; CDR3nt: TGCGCCAGCAGTATCACTGAGGGCAATCAGCCCCAGCATTTT
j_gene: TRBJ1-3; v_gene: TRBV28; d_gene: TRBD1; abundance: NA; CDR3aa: CASSFDRGHSGNTIYF; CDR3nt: TGTGCCAGCAGTTTCGACAGGGGCCACTCTGGAAACACCATATATTTT
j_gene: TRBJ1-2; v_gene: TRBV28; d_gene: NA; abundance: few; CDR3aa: CASSFTGVNYGYTF; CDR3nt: TGTGCCAGCAGTTTTACTGGAGTAAACTATGGCTACACCTTC
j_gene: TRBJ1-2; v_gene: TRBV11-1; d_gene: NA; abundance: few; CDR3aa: CASSLVSGEVGYGYTF; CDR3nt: TGTGCCAGCAGCTTAGTTTCGGGGGAGGTAGGGTATGGCTACACCTTC
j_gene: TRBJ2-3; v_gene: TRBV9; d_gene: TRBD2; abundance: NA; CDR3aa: CASSVADSGILADTQYF; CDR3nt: TGTGCCAGCAGCGTAGCTGATAGCGGGATCCTAGCAGATACGCAGTATTTT
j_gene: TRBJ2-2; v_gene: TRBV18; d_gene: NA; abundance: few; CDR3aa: CASSPPGRTGELFF; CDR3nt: TGTGCCAGCTCACCCCCGGGGAGGACCGGGGAGCTGTTTTTT